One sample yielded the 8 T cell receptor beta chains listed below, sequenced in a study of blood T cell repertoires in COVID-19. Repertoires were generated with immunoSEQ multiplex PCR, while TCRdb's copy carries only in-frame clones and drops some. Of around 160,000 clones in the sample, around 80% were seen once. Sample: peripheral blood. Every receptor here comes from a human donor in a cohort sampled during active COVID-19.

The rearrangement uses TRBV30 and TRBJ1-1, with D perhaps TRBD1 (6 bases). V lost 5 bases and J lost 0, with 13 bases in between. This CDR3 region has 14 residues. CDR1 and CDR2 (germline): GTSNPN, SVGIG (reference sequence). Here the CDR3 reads CAWDRDTVNTEAFF. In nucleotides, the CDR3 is TGTGCCTGGGATAGGGACACGGTGAACACTGAAGCTTTCTTT.

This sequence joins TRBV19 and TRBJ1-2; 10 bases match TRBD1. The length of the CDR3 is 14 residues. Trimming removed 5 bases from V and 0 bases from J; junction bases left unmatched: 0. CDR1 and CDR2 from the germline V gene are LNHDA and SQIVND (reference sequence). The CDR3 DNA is TGTGCCAGTAGTGGGACAGGGGCTAACTATGGCTACACCTTC. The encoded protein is CASSGTGANYGYTF.

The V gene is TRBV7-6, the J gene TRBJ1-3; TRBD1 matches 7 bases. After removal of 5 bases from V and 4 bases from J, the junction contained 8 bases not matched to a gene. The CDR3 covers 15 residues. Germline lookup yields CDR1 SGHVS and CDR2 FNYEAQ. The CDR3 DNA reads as TGTGCCAGCAGCCGAGACAGGGCGCCGGGAAACACCATATATTTT. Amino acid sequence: CASSRDRAPGNTIYF. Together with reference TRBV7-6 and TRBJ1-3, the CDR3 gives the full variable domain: GAGVSQSPRYKVTKRGQDVALRCDPISGHVSLYWYRQALGQGPEFLTYFNYEAQQDKSGLPNDRFSAERPEGSISTLTIQRTEQRDSAMYRCASSRDRAPGNTIYFGEGSWLTVV.

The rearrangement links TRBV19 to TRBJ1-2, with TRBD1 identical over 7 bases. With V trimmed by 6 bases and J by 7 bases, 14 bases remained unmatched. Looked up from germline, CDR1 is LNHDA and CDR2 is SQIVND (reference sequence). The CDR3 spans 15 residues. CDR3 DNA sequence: TGTGCCAGTAGCTGGGAGACAGGGAAGATAAGTGGCTACACCTTC. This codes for CASSWETGKISGYTF.

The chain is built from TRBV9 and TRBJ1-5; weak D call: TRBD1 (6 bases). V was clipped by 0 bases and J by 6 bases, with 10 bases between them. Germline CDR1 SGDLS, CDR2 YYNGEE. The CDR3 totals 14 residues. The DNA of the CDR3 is TGTGCCAGCAGCGTAGAAGGGGGGGGTCAGCCCCAGCATTTT. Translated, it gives CASSVEGGGQPQHF.

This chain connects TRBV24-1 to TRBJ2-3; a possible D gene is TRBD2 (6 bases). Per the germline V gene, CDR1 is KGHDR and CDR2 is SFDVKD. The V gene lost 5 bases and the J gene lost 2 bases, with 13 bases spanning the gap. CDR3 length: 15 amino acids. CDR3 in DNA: TGTGCCACCAGTGTGGGCGGGGTGTTCACAGATACGCAGTATTTT. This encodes CATSVGGVFTDTQYF.

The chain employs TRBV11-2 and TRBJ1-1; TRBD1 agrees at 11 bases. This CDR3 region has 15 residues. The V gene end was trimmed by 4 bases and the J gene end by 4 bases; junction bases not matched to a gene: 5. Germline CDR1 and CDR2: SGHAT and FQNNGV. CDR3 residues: CASSSEGTGGTEAFF. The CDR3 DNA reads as TGTGCCAGCAGCTCAGAAGGGACAGGGGGCACTGAAGCTTTCTTT.

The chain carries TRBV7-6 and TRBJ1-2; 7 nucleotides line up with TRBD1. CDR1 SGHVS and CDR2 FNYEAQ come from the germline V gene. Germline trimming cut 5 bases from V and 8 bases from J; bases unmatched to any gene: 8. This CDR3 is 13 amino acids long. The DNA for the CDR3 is TGTGCCAGCAGCCCAGGGGGTGCACCCGGCTACACCTTC. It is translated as CASSPGGAPGYTF. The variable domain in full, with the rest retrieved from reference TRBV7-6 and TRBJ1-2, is GAGVSQSPRYKVTKRGQDVALRCDPISGHVSLYWYRQALGQGPEFLTYFNYEAQQDKSGLPNDRFSAERPEGSISTLTIQRTEQRDSAMYRCASSPGGAPGYTFGSGTRLTVV.